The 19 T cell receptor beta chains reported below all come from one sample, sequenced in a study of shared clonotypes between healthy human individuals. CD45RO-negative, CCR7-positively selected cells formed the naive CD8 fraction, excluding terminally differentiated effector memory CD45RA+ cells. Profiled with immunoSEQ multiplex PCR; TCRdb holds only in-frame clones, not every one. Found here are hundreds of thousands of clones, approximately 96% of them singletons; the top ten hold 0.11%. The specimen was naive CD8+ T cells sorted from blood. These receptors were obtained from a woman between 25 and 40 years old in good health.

CDR3 DNA: TGTGCCAGCAGCCATCCAGGGACAAAAAACACTGAAGCTTTCTTT. Protein product: CASSHPGTKNTEAFF. The chain couples TRBV4-2 to TRBJ1-1; possible D gene TRBD1, 6 bases. The CDR3 has 15 amino acids. The V and J ends lost 3 bases and 2 bases respectively, with 13 bases between them. The germline gives CDR1 LGHNA, CDR2 YNFKEQ.

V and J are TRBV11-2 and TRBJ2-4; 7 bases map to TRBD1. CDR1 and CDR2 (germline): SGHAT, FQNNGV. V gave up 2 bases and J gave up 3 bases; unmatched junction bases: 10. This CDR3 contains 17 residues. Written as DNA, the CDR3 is TGTGCCAGCAGCTTATCATCCGTTGGGACAGACAAAAACATTCAGTACTTC. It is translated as CASSLSSVGTDKNIQYF.

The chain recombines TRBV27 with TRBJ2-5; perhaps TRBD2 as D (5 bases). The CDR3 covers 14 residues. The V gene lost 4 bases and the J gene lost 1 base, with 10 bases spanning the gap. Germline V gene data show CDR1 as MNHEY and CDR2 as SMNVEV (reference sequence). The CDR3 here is CASSSRSVQETQYF. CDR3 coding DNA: TGTGCCAGCAGTTCTCGTAGCGTCCAAGAGACCCAGTACTTC.

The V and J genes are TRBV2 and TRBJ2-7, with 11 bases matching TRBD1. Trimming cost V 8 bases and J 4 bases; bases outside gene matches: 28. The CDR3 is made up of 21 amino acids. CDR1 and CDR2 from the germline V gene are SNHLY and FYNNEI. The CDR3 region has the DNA TGTGCCAGCCGACCGGGACAGGGGGAATGGGGGACTAGGTTATCGGGGTACGAGCAGTACTTC. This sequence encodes CASRPGQGEWGTRLSGYEQYF.

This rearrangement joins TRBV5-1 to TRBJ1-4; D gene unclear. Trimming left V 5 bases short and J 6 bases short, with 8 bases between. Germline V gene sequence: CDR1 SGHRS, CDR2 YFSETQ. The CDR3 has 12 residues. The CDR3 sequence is CASSQGDEKLFF. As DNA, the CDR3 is TGCGCCAGCAGTCAAGGAGATGAAAAACTGTTTTTT. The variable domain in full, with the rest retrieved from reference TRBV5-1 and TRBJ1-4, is KAGVTQTPRYLIKTRGQQVTLSCSPISGHRSVSWYQQTPGQGLQFLFEYFSETQRNKGNFPGRFSGRQFSNSRSEMNVSTLELGDSALYLCASSQGDEKLFFGSGTQLSVL.

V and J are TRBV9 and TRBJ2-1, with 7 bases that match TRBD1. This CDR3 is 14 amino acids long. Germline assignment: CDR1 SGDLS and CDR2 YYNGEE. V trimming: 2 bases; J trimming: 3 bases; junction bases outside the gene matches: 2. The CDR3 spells CASSVTGNYNEQFF. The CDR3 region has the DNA TGTGCCAGCAGCGTGACAGGGAACTACAATGAGCAGTTCTTC.

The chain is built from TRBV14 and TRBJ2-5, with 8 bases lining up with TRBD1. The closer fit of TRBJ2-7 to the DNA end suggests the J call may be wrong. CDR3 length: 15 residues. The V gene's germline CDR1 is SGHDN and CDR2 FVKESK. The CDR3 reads CASSLGQGPLHEQYF. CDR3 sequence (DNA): TGTGCCAGCAGCCTTGGACAGGGACCTCTTCACGAGCAGTACTTC.

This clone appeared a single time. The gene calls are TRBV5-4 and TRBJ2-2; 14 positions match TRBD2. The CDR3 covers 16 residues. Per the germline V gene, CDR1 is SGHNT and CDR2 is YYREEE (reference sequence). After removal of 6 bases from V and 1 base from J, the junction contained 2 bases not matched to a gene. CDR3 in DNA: TGTGCCAGCACAGGACTAGCGGGAGGGAACACCGGGGAGCTGTTTTTT. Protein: CASTGLAGGNTGELFF.

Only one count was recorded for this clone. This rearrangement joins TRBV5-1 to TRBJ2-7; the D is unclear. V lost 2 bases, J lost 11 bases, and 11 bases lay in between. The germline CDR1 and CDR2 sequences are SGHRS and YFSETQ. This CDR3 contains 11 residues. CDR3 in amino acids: CASSFGQKEYF. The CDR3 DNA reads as TGCGCCAGCAGCTTCGGTCAAAAGGAGTACTTC.

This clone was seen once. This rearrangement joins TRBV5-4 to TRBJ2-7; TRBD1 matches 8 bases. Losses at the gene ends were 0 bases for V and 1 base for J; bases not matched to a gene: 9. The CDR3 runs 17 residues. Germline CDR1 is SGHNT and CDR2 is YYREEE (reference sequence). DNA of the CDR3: TGTGCCAGCAGCTTGGGCCCAGGGACAGGACTTTCCTACGAGCAGTACTTC. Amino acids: CASSLGPGTGLSYEQYF.

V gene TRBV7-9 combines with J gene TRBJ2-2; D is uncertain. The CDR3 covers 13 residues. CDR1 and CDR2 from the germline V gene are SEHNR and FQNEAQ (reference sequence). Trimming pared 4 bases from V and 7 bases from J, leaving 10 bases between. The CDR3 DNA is TGTGCCAGCAGCTCTGGAAGAGACGGGGAGCTGTTTTTT. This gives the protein CASSSGRDGELFF.

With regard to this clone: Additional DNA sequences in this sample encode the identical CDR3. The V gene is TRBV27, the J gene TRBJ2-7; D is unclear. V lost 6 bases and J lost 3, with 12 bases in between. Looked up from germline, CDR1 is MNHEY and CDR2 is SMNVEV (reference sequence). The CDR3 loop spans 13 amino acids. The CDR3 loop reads CASSHGRSYEQYF. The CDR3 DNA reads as TGTGCCAGCAGCCATGGACGGAGCTACGAGCAGTACTTC.

The CDR3 bases are TGTGCCAGCAGTACCGGCCCCAGCCTGGGGGAGCTGTTTTTT. It specifies CASSTGPSLGELFF. The V and J genes are TRBV28 and TRBJ2-2; D uncertain. Germline V lookup: CDR1 MDHEN, CDR2 SYDVKM. The V gene lost 5 bases and the J gene lost 8 bases, with 15 bases spanning the gap. The CDR3 loop spans 14 amino acids.

CDR3 bases: TGTGCCAGCAGTGTCACTAGCGAAGCAGATACGCAGTATTTT. Translating it yields CASSVTSEADTQYF. V and J are TRBV6-5 and TRBJ2-3; 7 bases are a match to TRBD2. The junction had 6 bases not matched to a gene; V was cut back by 5 bases and J by 4 bases. This CDR3 has 14 amino acids. From germline, CDR1 is MNHEY and CDR2 SVGAGI.

CDR3 protein: CASSRGTSGRTEQYF. The CDR3 DNA follows: TGTGCCAGCAGTCGAGGGACTAGCGGGAGGACGGAGCAGTACTTC. The genes are TRBV27 and TRBJ2-7, with TRBD2 matching 15 bases. Germline lookup yields CDR1 MNHEY and CDR2 SMNVEV (reference sequence). CDR3 length equals 15 residues. V shed 5 bases, J shed 7 bases, and the junction held 6 bases outside the gene matches.

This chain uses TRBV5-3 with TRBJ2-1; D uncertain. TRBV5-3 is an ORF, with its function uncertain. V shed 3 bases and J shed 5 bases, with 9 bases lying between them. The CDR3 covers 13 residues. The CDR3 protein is CARSCDLNNEQFF. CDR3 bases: TGTGCCAGAAGCTGCGACTTAAACAATGAGCAGTTCTTC.

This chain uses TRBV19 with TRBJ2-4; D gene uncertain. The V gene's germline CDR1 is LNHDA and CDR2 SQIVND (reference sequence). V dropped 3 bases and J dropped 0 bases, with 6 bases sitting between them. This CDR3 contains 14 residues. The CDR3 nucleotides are TGTGCCAGTAGTATCCGCCAAGCCAAAAACATTCAGTACTTC. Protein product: CASSIRQAKNIQYF.

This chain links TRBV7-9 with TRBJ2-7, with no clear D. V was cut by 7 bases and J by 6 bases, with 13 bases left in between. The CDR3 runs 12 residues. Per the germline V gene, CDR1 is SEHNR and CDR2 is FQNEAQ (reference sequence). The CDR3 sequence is CASMIRAGEQYF. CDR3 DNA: TGTGCCAGCATGATAAGGGCCGGCGAGCAGTACTTC. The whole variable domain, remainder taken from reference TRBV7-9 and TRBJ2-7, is DTGVSQNPRHKITKRGQNVTFRCDPISEHNRLYWYRQTLGQGPEFLTYFQNEAQLEKSRLLSDRFSAERPKGSFSTLEIQRTEQGDSAMYLCASMIRAGEQYFGPGTRLTVT.

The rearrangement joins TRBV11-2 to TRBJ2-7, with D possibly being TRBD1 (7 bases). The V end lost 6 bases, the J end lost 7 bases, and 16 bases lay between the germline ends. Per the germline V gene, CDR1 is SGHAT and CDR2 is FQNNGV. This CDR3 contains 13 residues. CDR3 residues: CASRPTGAGEQYF. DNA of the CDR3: TGTGCCAGCAGACCAACAGGGGCGGGGGAGCAGTACTTC.